A selection of T cell receptor beta chains follows, all from one sample in a study of vaccination and CD4 T cells after COVID-19. Their antigens remain unidentified. MiXCR, run by TCRdb on the PCR reads, gives a single entry per CDR3 protein. The sample shows some 14,000 distinct CDR3 sequences, roughly 34% of them seen only once. Sequenced input: cultured CD4+ T cells from blood. Receptors were obtained from a human donor with COVID-19. Each CDR3 is given without its conserved first and last residue.

length: 16
V: TRBV7-2
J: TRBJ2-3
CDR3: ASSLALTSGLSTDTQY

length: 12
V: TRBV11-2
J: TRBJ2-7
CDR3: ASSLAGAPYEQY

length: 12
V: TRBV19
J: TRBJ2-1
CDR3: ASSIRVRPNEQF

length: 12
V: TRBV12-3/TRBV12-4
J: TRBJ2-1
CDR3: ASSLRRGGNEQF

length: 13
V: TRBV19
J: TRBJ1-1
CDR3: ASMGTGRPNTEAF

length: 14
V: TRBV21-1
J: TRBJ1-5
CDR3: ASSPWGPGSNQPQH

length: 14
V: TRBV24-1
J: TRBJ1-5
CDR3: ATSEAGAPGDQPQH

length: 11
V: TRBV14
J: TRBJ1-6
CDR3: ASSQRGNSPLH

length: 13
V: TRBV28
J: TRBJ2-5
CDR3: ASSSRGGAQETQY

length: 16
V: TRBV27
J: TRBJ2-2
CDR3: ASSLSALSGRNTGELF

length: 12
V: TRBV25-1
J: TRBJ2-5
CDR3: ASTPIGYQETQY

length: 13
V: TRBV2
J: TRBJ1-5
CDR3: ASKPDKRGNQPQH

length: 13
V: TRBV27
J: TRBJ2-1
CDR3: ASSSRQGPYNEQF

length: 11
V: TRBV19
J: TRBJ1-6
CDR3: ASRDIYNSPLH

length: 12
V: TRBV2
J: TRBJ1-2
CDR3: ASSVRGGDYGYT

length: 13
V: TRBV18
J: TRBJ1-5
CDR3: ASSPDRGGNQPQH

length: 14
V: TRBV5-1
J: TRBJ2-5
CDR3: ASSLGGGLTQETQY

length: 13
V: TRBV11-2
J: TRBJ2-7
CDR3: ASSRASGGAEEQY

length: 13
V: TRBV9
J: TRBJ2-3
CDR3: ASSVGLAGKDTQY

length: 13
V: TRBV28
J: TRBJ2-3
CDR3: ASSLVRLGADTQY

length: 12
V: TRBV20-1
J: TRBJ2-4
CDR3: STRTGLAKNIQY

length: 11
V: TRBV5-5
J: TRBJ2-1
CDR3: ASSPLLAFEQF

length: 12
V: TRBV12-3/TRBV12-4
J: TRBJ1-1
CDR3: ASTEQGAGTEAF

length: 14
V: TRBV6-5
J: TRBJ2-2
CDR3: AGSYSRRTNTGELF

length: 12
V: TRBV6-1
J: TRBJ2-7
CDR3: ASSRPGVGNWQY

length: 11
V: TRBV27
J: TRBJ1-6
CDR3: TSSYKENSPLH

length: 14
V: TRBV7-8
J: TRBJ2-1
CDR3: ASSWDSGVRGNEQF

length: 12
V: TRBV6-1
J: TRBJ2-5
CDR3: ASNVGPYQETQY

length: 7
V: TRBV7-9
J: TRBJ2-3
CDR3: ASTDTQY

length: 15
V: TRBV5-6
J: TRBJ1-5
CDR3: ASSLAPAGGGSRPQH

length: 14
V: TRBV28
J: TRBJ1-5
CDR3: ASSSLQDGYDQPQH

length: 14
V: TRBV27
J: TRBJ2-2
CDR3: ASKRDGRTNTGELF

length: 12
V: TRBV5-1
J: TRBJ1-5
CDR3: ASSLDPGGQPQH

length: 16
V: TRBV7-2
J: TRBJ2-2
CDR3: ASSFSPTQFANTGELF

length: 11
V: TRBV6-1
J: TRBJ2-7
CDR3: ASRAGLNYEQY

length: 12
V: TRBV6-1
J: TRBJ2-7
CDR3: ASRVAQGAREQY

length: 13
V: TRBV5-6
J: TRBJ1-5
CDR3: ASSLWGISNQPQH

length: 12
V: TRBV19
J: TRBJ2-5
CDR3: ASSIRWTDETQY

length: 16
V: TRBV6-5
J: TRBJ2-5
CDR3: ASSYAGSNEKVGETQY

length: 16
V: TRBV5-1
J: TRBJ2-3
CDR3: ASSSGLAGGSSTDTQY

length: 12
V: TRBV6-2/TRBV6-3
J: TRBJ1-6
CDR3: ASSLDRTNSPLH

length: 10
V: TRBV10-2
J: TRBJ2-5
CDR3: ASSTGRETQY

length: 12
V: TRBV2
J: TRBJ2-5
CDR3: ASSEQGNRETQY

length: 12
V: TRBV6-2/TRBV6-3
J: TRBJ1-1
CDR3: ASWGGQGEGEAF

length: 15
V: TRBV21-1
J: TRBJ2-3
CDR3: ASSKEKTAQSTDTQY

length: 11
V: TRBV27
J: TRBJ2-7
CDR3: ASSSGTLYEQY